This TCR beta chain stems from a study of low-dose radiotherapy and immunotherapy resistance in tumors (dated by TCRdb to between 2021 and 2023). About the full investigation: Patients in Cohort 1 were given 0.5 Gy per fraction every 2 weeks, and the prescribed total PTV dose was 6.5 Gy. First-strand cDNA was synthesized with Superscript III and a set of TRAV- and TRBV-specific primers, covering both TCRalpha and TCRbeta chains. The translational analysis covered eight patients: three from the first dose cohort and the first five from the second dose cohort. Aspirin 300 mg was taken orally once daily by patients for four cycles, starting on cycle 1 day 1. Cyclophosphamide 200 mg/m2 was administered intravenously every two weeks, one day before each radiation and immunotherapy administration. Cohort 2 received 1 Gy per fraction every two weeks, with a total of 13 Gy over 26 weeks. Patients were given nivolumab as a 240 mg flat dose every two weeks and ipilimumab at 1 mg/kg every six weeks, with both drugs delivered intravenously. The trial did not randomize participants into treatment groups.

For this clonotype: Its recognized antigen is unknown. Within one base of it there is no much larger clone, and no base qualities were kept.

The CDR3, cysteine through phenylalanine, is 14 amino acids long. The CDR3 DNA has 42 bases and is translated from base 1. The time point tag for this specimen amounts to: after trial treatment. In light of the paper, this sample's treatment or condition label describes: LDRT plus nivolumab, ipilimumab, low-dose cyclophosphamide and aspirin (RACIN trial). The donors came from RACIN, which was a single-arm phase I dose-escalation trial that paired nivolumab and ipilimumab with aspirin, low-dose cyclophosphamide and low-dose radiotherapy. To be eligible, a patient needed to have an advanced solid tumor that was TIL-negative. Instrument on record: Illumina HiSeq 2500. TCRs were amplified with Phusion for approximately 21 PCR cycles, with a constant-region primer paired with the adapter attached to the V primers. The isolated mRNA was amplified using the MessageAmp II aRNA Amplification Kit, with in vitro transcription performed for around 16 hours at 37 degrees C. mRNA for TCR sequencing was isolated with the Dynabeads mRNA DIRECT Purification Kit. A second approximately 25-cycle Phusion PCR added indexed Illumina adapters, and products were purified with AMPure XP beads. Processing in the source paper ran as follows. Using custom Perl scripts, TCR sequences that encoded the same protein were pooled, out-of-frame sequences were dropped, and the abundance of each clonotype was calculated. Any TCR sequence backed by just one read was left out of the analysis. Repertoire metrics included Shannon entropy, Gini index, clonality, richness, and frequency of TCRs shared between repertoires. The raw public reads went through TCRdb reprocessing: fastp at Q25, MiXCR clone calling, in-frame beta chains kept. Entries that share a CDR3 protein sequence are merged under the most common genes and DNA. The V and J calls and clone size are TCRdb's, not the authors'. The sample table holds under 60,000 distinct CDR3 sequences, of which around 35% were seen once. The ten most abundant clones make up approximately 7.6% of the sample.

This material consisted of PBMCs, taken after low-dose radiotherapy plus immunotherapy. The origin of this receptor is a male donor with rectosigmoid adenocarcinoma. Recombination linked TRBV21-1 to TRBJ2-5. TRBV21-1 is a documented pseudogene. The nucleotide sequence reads TGTGCCAGCAGCAACCCACCGATCCAAGAGACCCAGTACTTC. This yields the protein CASSNPPIQETQYF.